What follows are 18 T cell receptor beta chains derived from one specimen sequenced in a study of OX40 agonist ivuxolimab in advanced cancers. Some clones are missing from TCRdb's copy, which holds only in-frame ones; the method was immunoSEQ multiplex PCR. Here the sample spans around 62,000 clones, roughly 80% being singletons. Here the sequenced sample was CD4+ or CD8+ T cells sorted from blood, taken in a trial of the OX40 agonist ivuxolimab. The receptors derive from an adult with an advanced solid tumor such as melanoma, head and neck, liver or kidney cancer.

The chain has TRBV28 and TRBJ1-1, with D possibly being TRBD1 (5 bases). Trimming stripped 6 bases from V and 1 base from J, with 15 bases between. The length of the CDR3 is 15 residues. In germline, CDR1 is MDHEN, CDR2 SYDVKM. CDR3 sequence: CASRSLSTGNTEAFF. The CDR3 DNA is TGTGCCAGCAGGTCCCTCTCAACAGGGAACACTGAAGCTTTCTTT.

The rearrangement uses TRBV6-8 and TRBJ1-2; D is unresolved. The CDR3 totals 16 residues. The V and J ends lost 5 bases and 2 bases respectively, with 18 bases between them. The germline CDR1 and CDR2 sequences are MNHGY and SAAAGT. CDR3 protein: CASSSSLRSRNYGYTF. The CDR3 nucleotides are TGTGCCAGCAGTAGCTCGCTACGCTCTAGAAACTATGGCTACACCTTC.

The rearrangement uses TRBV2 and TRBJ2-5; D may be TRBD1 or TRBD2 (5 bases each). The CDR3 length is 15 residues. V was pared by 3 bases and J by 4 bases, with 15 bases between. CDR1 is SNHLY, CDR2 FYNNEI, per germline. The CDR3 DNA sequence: TGTGCCAGCAGTGAGCTCGGGGCGGGCGGAGAGACCCAGTACTTC. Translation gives CASSELGAGGETQYF.

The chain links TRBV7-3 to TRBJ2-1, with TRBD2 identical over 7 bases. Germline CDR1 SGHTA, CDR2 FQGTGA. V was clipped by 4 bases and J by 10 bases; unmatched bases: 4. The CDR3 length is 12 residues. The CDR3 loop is CASSYEAGEQFF. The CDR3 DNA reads TGTGCCAGCAGCTACGAAGCGGGGGAGCAGTTCTTC.

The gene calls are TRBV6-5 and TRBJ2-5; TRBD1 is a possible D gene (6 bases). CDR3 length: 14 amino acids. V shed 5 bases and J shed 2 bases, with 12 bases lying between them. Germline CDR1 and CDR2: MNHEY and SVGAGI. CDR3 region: CASSLGQKQETQYF. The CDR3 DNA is TGTGCCAGCAGTCTAGGACAGAAGCAAGAGACCCAGTACTTC.

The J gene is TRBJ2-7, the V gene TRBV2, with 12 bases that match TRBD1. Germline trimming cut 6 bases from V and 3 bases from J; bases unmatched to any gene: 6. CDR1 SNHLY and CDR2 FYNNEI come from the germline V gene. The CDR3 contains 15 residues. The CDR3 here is CASRRGTGGSYEQYF. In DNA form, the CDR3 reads TGTGCCAGCAGGAGAGGGACAGGGGGCAGCTACGAGCAGTACTTC.

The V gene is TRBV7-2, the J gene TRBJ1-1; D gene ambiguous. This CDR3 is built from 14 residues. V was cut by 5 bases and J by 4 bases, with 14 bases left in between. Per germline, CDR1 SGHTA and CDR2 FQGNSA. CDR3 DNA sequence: TGTGCCAGCAGCCCAACGGTGGGTAGCACTGAAGCTTTCTTT. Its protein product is CASSPTVGSTEAFF. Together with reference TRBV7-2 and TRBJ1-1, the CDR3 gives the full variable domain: GAGVSQSPSNKVTEKGKDVELRCDPISGHTALYWYRQSLGQGLEFLIYFQGNSAPDKSGLPSDRFSAERTGGSVSTLTIQRTQQEDSAVYLCASSPTVGSTEAFFGQGTRLTVV.

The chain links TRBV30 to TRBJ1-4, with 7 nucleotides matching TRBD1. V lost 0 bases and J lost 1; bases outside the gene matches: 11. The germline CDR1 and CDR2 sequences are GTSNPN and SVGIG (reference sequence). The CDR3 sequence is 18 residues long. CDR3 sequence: CAWSVSQGGKRTNEKLFF. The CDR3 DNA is TGTGCCTGGAGTGTATCTCAGGGGGGGAAAAGAACTAATGAAAAACTGTTTTTT.

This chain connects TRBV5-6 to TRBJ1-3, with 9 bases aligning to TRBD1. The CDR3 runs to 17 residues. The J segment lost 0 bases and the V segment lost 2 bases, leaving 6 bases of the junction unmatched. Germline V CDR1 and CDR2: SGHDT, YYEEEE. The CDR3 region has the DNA TGTGCCAGCAGCTTCGCGCCGACAGGGGGCTCTGGAAACACCATATATTTT. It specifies CASSFAPTGGSGNTIYF.

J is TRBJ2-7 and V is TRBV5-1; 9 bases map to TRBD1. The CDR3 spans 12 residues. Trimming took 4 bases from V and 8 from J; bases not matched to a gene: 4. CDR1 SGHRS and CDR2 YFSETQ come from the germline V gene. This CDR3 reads CASSPGQGQQYF. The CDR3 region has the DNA TGCGCCAGCAGCCCCGGACAGGGGCAGCAGTACTTC.

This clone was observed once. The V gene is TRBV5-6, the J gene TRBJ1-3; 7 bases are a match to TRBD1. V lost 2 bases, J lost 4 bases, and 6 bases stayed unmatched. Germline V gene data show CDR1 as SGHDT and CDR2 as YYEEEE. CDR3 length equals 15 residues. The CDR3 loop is CASSFDRAIGNTIYF. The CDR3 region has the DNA TGTGCCAGCAGCTTCGACAGGGCCATCGGAAACACCATATATTTT.

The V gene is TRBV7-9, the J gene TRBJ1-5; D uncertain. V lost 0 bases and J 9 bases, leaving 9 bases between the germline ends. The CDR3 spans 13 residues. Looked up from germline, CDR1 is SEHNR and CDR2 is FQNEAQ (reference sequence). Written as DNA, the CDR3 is TGTGCCAGCAGCTTAGCGGAATCGGGGCCCCAGCATTTT. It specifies CASSLAESGPQHF.

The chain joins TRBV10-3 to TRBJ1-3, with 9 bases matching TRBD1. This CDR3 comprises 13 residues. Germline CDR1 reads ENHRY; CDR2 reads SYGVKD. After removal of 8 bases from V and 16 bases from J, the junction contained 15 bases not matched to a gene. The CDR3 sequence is CAIARDTGGERYF. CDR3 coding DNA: TGTGCCATCGCCCGAGATACAGGGGGCGAAAGGTATTTT.

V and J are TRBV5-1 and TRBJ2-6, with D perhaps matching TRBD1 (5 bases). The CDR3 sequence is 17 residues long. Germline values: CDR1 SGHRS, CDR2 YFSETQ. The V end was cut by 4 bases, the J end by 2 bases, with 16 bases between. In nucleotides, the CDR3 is TGCGCCAGCAGCGATGATCCTCAGGGTGCTGGGGCCAACGTCCTGACTTTC. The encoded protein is CASSDDPQGAGANVLTF.

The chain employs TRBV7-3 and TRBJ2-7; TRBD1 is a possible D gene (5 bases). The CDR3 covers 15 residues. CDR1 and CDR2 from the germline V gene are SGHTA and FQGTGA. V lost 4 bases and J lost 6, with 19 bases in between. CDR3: CASSSPRVGPLEQYF. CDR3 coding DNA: TGTGCCAGCAGCTCGCCCAGGGTGGGCCCCCTCGAGCAGTACTTC.

The CDR3 protein is CASGSRPGNTIYF. CDR3 DNA sequence: TGTGCCAGCGGATCCCGACCCGGAAACACCATATATTTT. The chain recombines TRBV7-9 with TRBJ1-3; D unclear. The CDR3 loop spans 13 amino acids. Germline V gene data show CDR1 as SEHNR and CDR2 as FQNEAQ (reference sequence). Trimming stripped 8 bases from V and 4 bases from J, with 12 bases between.

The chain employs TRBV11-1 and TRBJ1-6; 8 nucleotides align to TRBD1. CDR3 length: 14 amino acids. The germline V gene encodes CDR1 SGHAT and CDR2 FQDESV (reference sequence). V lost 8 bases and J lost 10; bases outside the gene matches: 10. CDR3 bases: TGTGCCAGCGCTACGGACAGGGCAGGCTCACCCCTCCACTTT. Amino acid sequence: CASATDRAGSPLHF.

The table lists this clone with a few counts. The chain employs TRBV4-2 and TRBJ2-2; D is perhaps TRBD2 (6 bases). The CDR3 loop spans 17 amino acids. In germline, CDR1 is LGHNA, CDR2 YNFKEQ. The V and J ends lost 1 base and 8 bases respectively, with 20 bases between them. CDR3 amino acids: CASSQVGRRESGGELFF. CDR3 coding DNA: TGTGCCAGCAGCCAAGTTGGGAGGAGAGAGAGTGGAGGGGAGCTGTTTTTT.